These 11 T cell receptor beta chains share one sample of origin, sequenced in a study of tumor-infiltrating lymphocytes in localized non-small cell lung cancer. Clones were read by immunoSEQ multiplex PCR, and TCRdb kept only the in-frame ones, dropping some. The sample contains approximately 17,000 clones, 55% to 80% of which appear only once. Input material: lung tumor tissue. Receptor source: a human donor with non-small cell lung cancer.

This chain links TRBV4-1 with TRBJ2-5, with TRBD1 matching 7 bases. From germline, CDR1 is MGHRA and CDR2 YSYEKL. Trimming removed 4 bases from V and 3 bases from J; junction bases left unmatched: 14. This CDR3 is built from 17 residues. This CDR3 is CASSPTLWDRHEETQYF. CDR3 nucleotides: TGCGCCAGCAGCCCCACTCTTTGGGACAGACATGAAGAGACCCAGTACTTC.

The chain employs TRBV29-1 and TRBJ1-1; 8 bases match TRBD1. Germline CDR1 and CDR2: SQVTM and ANQGSEA. CDR3 length: 12 residues. After removal of 7 bases from V and 5 bases from J, the junction contained 6 bases not matched to a gene. The CDR3 sequence: CSARQGKTEAFF. As DNA, the CDR3 is TGCAGCGCAAGACAGGGGAAGACTGAAGCTTTCTTT.

The chain couples TRBV28 to TRBJ1-5; D unresolved. The CDR3 consists of 17 residues. Germline V gene sequence: CDR1 MDHEN, CDR2 SYDVKM. V lost 5 bases, J lost 0 bases, and 17 bases lay in between. The CDR3 spells CASSSRYSGNSNQPQHF. The CDR3 nucleotides read TGTGCCAGCAGTAGCCGGTACAGTGGCAATAGCAATCAGCCCCAGCATTTT. Based on the CDR3 plus reference TRBV28 and TRBJ1-5, the full variable domain is DVKVTQSSRYLVKRTGEKVFLECVQDMDHENMFWYRQDPGLGLRLIYFSYDVKMKEKGDIPEGYSVSREKKERFSLILESASTNQTSMYLCASSSRYSGNSNQPQHFGDGTRLSIL.

The chain recombines TRBV7-3 with TRBJ2-3, with 11 bases matching TRBD2. Germline V gives CDR1 SGHTA, CDR2 FQGTGA. The CDR3 totals 15 residues. V lost 3 bases and J lost 4; bases outside the gene matches: 3. CDR3 bases: TGTGCCAGCAGCTTGCGACTAGCGGGATCAGATACGCAGTATTTT. This encodes CASSLRLAGSDTQYF. Full variable domain (missing parts from reference TRBV7-3 and TRBJ2-3): GAGVSQTPSNKVTEKGKYVELRCDPISGHTALYWYRQSLGQGPEFLIYFQGTGAADDSGLPNDRFFAVRPEGSVSTLKIQRTERGDSAVYLCASSLRLAGSDTQYFGPGTRLTVL.

This clone occurred once. This chain links TRBV2 with TRBJ2-1; D gene ambiguous. Germline V gene lookup returns CDR1 SNHLY and CDR2 FYNNEI. This CDR3 has 13 amino acids. The V gene lost 4 bases and the J gene lost 8 bases, with 12 bases spanning the gap. The CDR3 spells CASSVKKTHEQFF. The CDR3 bases are TGTGCCAGCAGTGTAAAGAAGACCCATGAGCAGTTCTTC.

This clone is termed medium-sized. The rearrangement uses TRBV7-9 and TRBJ1-1; D gene ambiguous. This CDR3 comprises 13 residues. V was pared by 5 bases and J by 1 base, with 8 bases between. In germline, CDR1 is SEHNR, CDR2 FQNEAQ (reference sequence). CDR3 sequence: CASSQWGNTEAFF. In DNA, the CDR3 is TGTGCCAGCAGCCAATGGGGGAACACTGAAGCTTTCTTT.

The V call is TRBV28, the J call TRBJ2-1, with 7 nucleotides matching TRBD2. The CDR3 runs to 16 residues. The trim removed 6 bases at V and 2 bases at J, leaving 10 bases unmatched. CDR1 MDHEN and CDR2 SYDVKM come from the germline V gene. CDR3 in DNA: TGTGCCAGCAGCCCACTGGCGGGGGTAACCTACAATGAGCAGTTCTTC. Amino acid sequence: CASSPLAGVTYNEQFF.

This clone was counted between two and nine times. The V and J genes are TRBV29-1 and TRBJ2-7; D could derive from TRBD1 or TRBD2 (5 bases each). This CDR3 spans 14 amino acids. Germline V gene lookup returns CDR1 SQVTM and CDR2 ANQGSEA. Trimming cost V 7 bases and J 0 bases, with 16 bases left between them. The CDR3 DNA reads as TGCAGCGCTCAACCCGGGACGTCCTCCTACGAGCAGTACTTC. Protein: CSAQPGTSSYEQYF.

The CDR3 loop is CASKDRQNTEAFF. The CDR3 DNA follows: TGTGCCAGTAAGGACAGGCAGAACACTGAAGCTTTCTTT. The rearrangement links TRBV19 to TRBJ1-1; 7 bases line up with TRBD1. V lost 7 bases, J lost 1 base, and 3 bases stayed unmatched. The CDR3 spans 13 residues. Germline loops: CDR1 LNHDA, CDR2 SQIVND (reference sequence).

This chain connects TRBV27 to TRBJ1-1; the D is unclear. The CDR3 length is 15 residues. V was clipped by 3 bases and J by 2 bases, with 13 bases between them. Germline loops: CDR1 MNHEY, CDR2 SMNVEV (reference sequence). CDR3 nucleotide sequence: TGTGCCAGCAGTTTTTCGGCAACGGGCAACACTGAAGCTTTCTTT. It is translated as CASSFSATGNTEAFF.

J is TRBJ1-4 and V is TRBV5-5; 11 bases align to TRBD1. The CDR3 runs to 15 residues. J lost 7 bases, V lost 5 bases, and 7 bases had no gene match. Germline V gene sequence: CDR1 SGHKS, CDR2 YYEKEE (reference sequence). The CDR3 coding sequence is TGTGCCAGCAGTCATACGGGACAGGGGGGTGAAAAACTGTTTTTT. Translating gives CASSHTGQGGEKLFF.